The 31 T cell receptor beta chains presented below share a single source sample, sequenced in a study of cytomegalovirus exposure and HLA in healthy donors. PCR was performed using 60 Vbeta and 13 Jbeta primers. Produced via immunoSEQ multiplex PCR; TCRdb's table is partial and in-frame only. The sample includes under 150,000 clones, around two thirds of them seen just once. Specimen: PBMCs. Receptor source: a woman in her thirties or forties in good health and CMV-seropositive.

The chain couples TRBV20-1 to TRBJ1-1; D call uncertain. CDR1 is DFQATT, CDR2 SNEGSKA, per germline (reference sequence). V lost 1 base and J 10 bases, leaving 10 bases between the germline ends. This CDR3 is 11 amino acids long. The CDR3 bases are TGCAGTGCTAGAGCTCAATTCGGAGCTTTCTTT. This sequence encodes CSARAQFGAFF.

V and J are TRBV25-1 and TRBJ2-7, with 10 bases lining up with TRBD1. The V gene's germline CDR1 is MGHDK and CDR2 SYGVNS. CDR3 length equals 18 residues. With 6 bases clipped from V and 2 bases from J, the junction kept 16 bases outside the gene matches. CDR3 bases: TGTGCCAGCAGCCCGAATCAATCTCTCGGGACAGGGGCCTACGAGCAGTACTTC. Protein product: CASSPNQSLGTGAYEQYF.

This chain connects TRBV18 to TRBJ2-3, with a tentative D call TRBD2 (5 bases). This CDR3 region has 12 residues. From germline, CDR1 is KGHSH and CDR2 LQKENI. V lost 3 bases, J lost 10 bases, and 11 bases lay in between. Written as DNA, the CDR3 is TGTGCCAGCTCACCGGCGAGGGCTCCGCAGTATTTT. Translation gives CASSPARAPQYF.

In nucleotides, the CDR3 is TGTGCCAGCAGTCTCACCCCCCACGGGAGAGGTCACGAGCAGTACTTC. Translated, it gives CASSLTPHGRGHEQYF. The J gene is TRBJ2-7, the V gene TRBV28, with TRBD2 as a possible D gene (6 bases). Trimming pared 5 bases from V and 5 bases from J, leaving 22 bases between. CDR3 size: 16 residues. In germline, CDR1 is MDHEN, CDR2 SYDVKM. The full variable domain, in which reference TRBV28 and TRBJ2-7 provide the parts outside the CDR3, is DVKVTQSSRYLVKRTGEKVFLECVQDMDHENMFWYRQDPGLGLRLIYFSYDVKMKEKGDIPEGYSVSREKKERFSLILESASTNQTSMYLCASSLTPHGRGHEQYFGPGTRLTVT.

This clone was found a few times. The J gene is TRBJ2-2, the V gene TRBV5-1; 9 bases are a match to TRBD1. The V segment lost 3 bases and the J segment 3 bases; nucleotides outside the gene matches: 3. The CDR3 extends over 15 amino acids. Germline CDR1 SGHRS, CDR2 YFSETQ. CDR3: CASSYWTGDTGELFF. The DNA of the CDR3 is TGCGCCAGCAGCTACTGGACAGGGGACACCGGGGAGCTGTTTTTT.

The chain links TRBV9 to TRBJ1-2; D not certain. CDR1 and CDR2 from the germline V gene are SGDLS and YYNGEE. The length of the CDR3 is 15 residues. V was cut by 0 bases and J by 3 bases, with 12 bases left in between. The CDR3 here is CASSVGAGRYYGYTF. The CDR3 region has the DNA TGTGCCAGCAGCGTAGGAGCAGGAAGGTACTATGGCTACACCTTC. Complete variable domain (other parts from reference TRBV9 and TRBJ1-2): DSGVTQTPKHLITATGQRVTLRCSPRSGDLSVYWYQQSLDQGLQFLIQYYNGEERAKGNILERFSAQQFPDLHSELNLSSLELGDSALYFCASSVGAGRYYGYTFGSGTRLTVV.

The chain is built from TRBV6-5 and TRBJ1-1, with D unresolved. Per the germline V gene, CDR1 is MNHEY and CDR2 is SVGAGI. The CDR3 runs 13 residues. V was shortened by 5 bases and J by 3 bases, with 10 bases between the two germline ends. Here the CDR3 DNA reads TGTGCCAGCAGTCCGGGGAGCGACACTGAAGCTTTCTTT. Its translation: CASSPGSDTEAFF.

This clone was found a few times. V gene TRBV7-2 combines with J gene TRBJ1-1; D remains ambiguous. The CDR3 has 12 amino acids. Germline CDR1 SGHTA, CDR2 FQGNSA. V lost 5 bases, J lost 10 bases, and 14 bases lay in between. The CDR3 loop reads CASSVGSGRAFF. Written as DNA, the CDR3 is TGTGCCAGCAGCGTAGGGTCGGGGAGAGCTTTCTTT.

The rearrangement links TRBV7-9 to TRBJ1-1, with unresolved D. The V gene's germline CDR1 is SEHNR and CDR2 FQNEAQ (reference sequence). This CDR3 is 12 amino acids long. The ends were cut back, 3 bases at V and 8 bases at J, with 10 bases in the middle. The CDR3 nucleotides are TGTGCCAGCAGCTTGTTCGGTCGGGAAGCTTTCTTT. As protein: CASSLFGREAFF.

This clone was counted only a few times. This chain uses TRBV28 with TRBJ1-6; 9 bases agree with TRBD1. Trimming cost V 6 bases and J 3 bases; bases outside gene matches: 6. CDR3 length: 16 residues. Germline V gives CDR1 MDHEN, CDR2 SYDVKM. The DNA for the CDR3 is TGTGCCAGCAGCCCTAGGACAGGGGTCTATAATTCACCCCTCCACTTT. Amino acids: CASSPRTGVYNSPLHF.

The chain carries TRBV5-3 and TRBJ1-3; D gene uncertain. TRBV5-3 is an ORF, and what it does is uncertain. The CDR3 contains 14 residues. Deletions cut 2 bases from V and 0 bases from J, with 6 bases between. The DNA for the CDR3 is TGTGCCAGAAGCTTCCCACACTCTGGAAACACCATATATTTT. This codes for CARSFPHSGNTIYF.

The J gene is TRBJ2-1, the V gene TRBV9; D is ambiguous. V was shortened by 0 bases and J by 1 base, with 8 bases between the two germline ends. This CDR3 is built from 15 residues. The V gene's germline CDR1 is SGDLS and CDR2 YYNGEE. The CDR3: CASSVDLFSYNEQFF. In nucleotides, the CDR3 is TGTGCCAGCAGCGTAGACCTATTTTCCTACAATGAGCAGTTCTTC.

This sequence joins TRBV19 and TRBJ2-1; D is ambiguous. The germline gives CDR1 LNHDA, CDR2 SQIVND (reference sequence). The CDR3 has 13 amino acids. Trimming took off 1 base at V and 3 bases at J, with 4 bases between the two ends. CDR3 coding DNA: TGTGCCAGTAGTATAGTAGTCTACAATGAGCAGTTCTTC. This translates into CASSIVVYNEQFF.

The chain combines TRBV4-2 with TRBJ2-3, with 8 nucleotides matching TRBD1. Germline lookup yields CDR1 LGHNA and CDR2 YNFKEQ. The CDR3 consists of 15 residues. With V trimmed by 4 bases and J by 4 bases, 7 bases remained unmatched. The CDR3 protein is CASSPGQGRSDTQYF. The DNA of the CDR3 is TGTGCCAGCAGCCCCGGACAGGGAAGGTCAGATACGCAGTATTTT.

The genes are TRBV6-5 and TRBJ2-1; 8 bases align to TRBD2. There are 16 residues in the CDR3. The V segment lost 2 bases and the J segment 8 bases; nucleotides outside the gene matches: 11. Germline assignment: CDR1 MNHEY and CDR2 SVGAGI. For the CDR3, the DNA is TGTGCCAGCAGTTACGGTATAGCGGGATACCCCCATGAGCAGTTCTTC. Translated: CASSYGIAGYPHEQFF.

The V and J genes are TRBV2 and TRBJ1-5, with a tentative D call TRBD1 (5 bases). V gave up 6 bases and J gave up 3 bases, with 15 bases separating them. The germline V gene has CDR1 SNHLY and CDR2 FYNNEI. CDR3 length: 15 residues. The CDR3 bases are TGTGCCAGCAGGCTTTGGAGACAGATCAATCAGCCCCAGCATTTT. This codes for CASRLWRQINQPQHF.

This chain links TRBV9 with TRBJ1-5, with D tentatively TRBD1 (5 bases). This CDR3 is 15 amino acids long. Germline values: CDR1 SGDLS, CDR2 YYNGEE. V gave up 4 bases and J gave up 2 bases, with 13 bases separating them. In DNA, the CDR3 is TGTGCCAGCAGCCCAGGCGGGGCGGGCAATCAGCCCCAGCATTTT. Amino acids: CASSPGGAGNQPQHF.

The V call is TRBV6-5, the J call TRBJ1-5; D gene uncertain. Deletions cut 6 bases from V and 2 bases from J, with 8 bases between. CDR3 size: 13 residues. Germline V gene lookup returns CDR1 MNHEY and CDR2 SVGAGI. CDR3 sequence: CASSRLGNQPQHF. DNA for the CDR3: TGTGCCAGCAGCAGATTGGGCAATCAGCCCCAGCATTTT.

The V and J genes are TRBV27 and TRBJ2-3, with no clear D. Trimming shortened V by 7 bases and J by 3 bases, and 14 bases separated the two germline ends. This CDR3 region has 14 residues. From germline, CDR1 is MNHEY and CDR2 SMNVEV (reference sequence). The CDR3 protein is CASKKAELTDTQYF. The CDR3 DNA sequence: TGTGCCAGCAAAAAGGCGGAGTTAACAGATACGCAGTATTTT.

This clone was observed a handful of times. This rearrangement joins TRBV6-4 to TRBJ2-1; 14 bases match TRBD2. The CDR3 loop spans 15 amino acids. CDR1 is MRHNA and CDR2 is SNTAGT in the germline V gene. V gave up 6 bases and J gave up 5 bases; unmatched junction bases: 3. Here the CDR3 reads CASSRLAGGNNEQFF. CDR3 coding DNA: TGTGCCAGCAGCAGACTAGCGGGAGGGAACAATGAGCAGTTCTTC.

The rearrangement uses TRBV28 and TRBJ2-3, with D unresolved. Germline CDR1 reads MDHEN; CDR2 reads SYDVKM. The CDR3 is 18 residues long. Trimming took off 5 bases at V and 6 bases at J, with 27 bases between the two ends. CDR3 sequence reads: CASSPPPARRNPQDTQYF. The CDR3 nucleotides are TGTGCCAGCAGTCCACCCCCCGCGAGGCGCAATCCCCAGGATACGCAGTATTTT.

The chain has TRBV28 and TRBJ2-2; 11 bases map to TRBD1. This CDR3 region has 17 residues. Unmatched junction bases numbered 4, after V lost 4 bases and J lost 0 bases. The germline CDR1 and CDR2 sequences are MDHEN and SYDVKM. CDR3 loop: CASSSRDRGTNTGELFF. The CDR3 nucleotides read TGTGCCAGCAGTTCCAGGGACAGGGGGACGAACACCGGGGAGCTGTTTTTT.

The chain uses TRBV4-1 and TRBJ2-5; 7 nucleotides line up with TRBD2. CDR1 MGHRA and CDR2 YSYEKL come from the germline V gene. The CDR3 is 15 residues long. The V and J ends lost 0 bases and 5 bases, in that order; junction bases with no gene match: 6. CDR3 nucleotides: TGCGCCAGCAGCCAAGACCGCACGCGGGGGGAGACCCAGTACTTC. Protein: CASSQDRTRGETQYF.

For the CDR3, the DNA is TGTGCCAGCAGACGATTCCACGTTGCTCGACAGGGCACCGGGGAGCTGTTTTTT. This codes for CASRRFHVARQGTGELFF. The chain uses TRBV19 and TRBJ2-2; TRBD1 matches at 7 bases. The CDR3 extends over 18 amino acids. CDR1 and CDR2 from the germline V gene are LNHDA and SQIVND (reference sequence). With V trimmed by 9 bases and J by 4 bases, 20 bases remained unmatched.

This clone has only a few counts. The chain recombines TRBV2 with TRBJ1-2, with D perhaps TRBD1 (6 bases). The CDR3 sequence is 15 residues long. V was pared by 6 bases and J by 4 bases, with 18 bases between. The germline CDR1 and CDR2 sequences are SNHLY and FYNNEI. The CDR3 sequence: CASREIRTGLYGYTF. In DNA, the CDR3 is TGTGCCAGCAGAGAGATCCGAACAGGGCTCTATGGCTACACCTTC.

The rearrangement uses TRBV14 and TRBJ1-1; D possibly corresponds to TRBD1 (5 bases). Germline lookup yields CDR1 SGHDN and CDR2 FVKESK. V was shortened by 3 bases and J by 4 bases, with 12 bases between the two germline ends. The CDR3 has 14 amino acids. In DNA form, the CDR3 reads TGTGCCAGCAGCCACTACAGGTACCCCACTGAAGCTTTCTTT. Encoded protein: CASSHYRYPTEAFF.

Note on this clone: The sample holds other DNA sequences that translate to the same CDR3. The J gene is TRBJ2-3, the V gene TRBV9; tentative D call: TRBD2 (6 bases). CDR1 is SGDLS and CDR2 is YYNGEE in the germline V gene. Trimming took 4 bases from V and 0 from J, leaving 15 bases between them. This CDR3 is built from 16 residues. The CDR3 coding sequence is TGTGCCAGCAGCCCCCACGGGGGTAAGAGCACAGATACGCAGTATTTT. Translation gives CASSPHGGKSTDTQYF.

The gene calls are TRBV27 and TRBJ2-1; D is unclear. The V end lost 5 bases, the J end lost 7 bases, and 9 bases lay between the germline ends. The CDR3 sequence is 12 residues long. From germline, CDR1 is MNHEY and CDR2 SMNVEV (reference sequence). The CDR3 region has the DNA TGTGCCAGCAGTGATATCGGGAATGAGCAGTTCTTC. Protein product: CASSDIGNEQFF.

The chain uses TRBV27 and TRBJ2-6; the D is unclear. V was clipped by 8 bases and J by 0 bases, with 14 bases between them. Germline assignment: CDR1 MNHEY and CDR2 SMNVEV (reference sequence). The CDR3 runs 16 residues. The CDR3 DNA sequence: TGTGCCAGCTCTATCCCCCGTTACTCTGGGGCCAACGTCCTGACTTTC. This translates into CASSIPRYSGANVLTF.

The chain has TRBV2 and TRBJ2-5; the match to TRBD1 covers 8 bases. V trimming: 4 bases; J trimming: 7 bases; junction bases outside the gene matches: 2. This CDR3 spans 12 amino acids. Germline lookup yields CDR1 SNHLY and CDR2 FYNNEI. In nucleotides, the CDR3 is TGTGCCAGCAGTGCAGGGGGCGGGACCCAGTACTTC. It yields the protein CASSAGGGTQYF. The full variable domain, rest sourced from reference TRBV2 and TRBJ2-5, is EPEVTQTPSHQVTQMGQEVILRCVPISNHLYFYWYRQILGQKVEFLVSFYNNEISEKSEIFDDQFSVERPDGSNFTLKIRSTKLEDSAMYFCASSAGGGTQYFGPGTRLLVL.

V usage is TRBV9 and J usage is TRBJ2-2, with D tentatively TRBD2 (5 bases). Germline CDR1 and CDR2: SGDLS and YYNGEE. V was trimmed by 0 bases and J by 5 bases, leaving 11 bases between them. The CDR3 runs 15 residues. The CDR3 sequence: CASSVGGPWTGELFF. The CDR3 DNA follows: TGTGCCAGCAGCGTAGGCGGGCCTTGGACCGGGGAGCTGTTTTTT. The whole variable domain, filled in from reference TRBV9 and TRBJ2-2, reads DSGVTQTPKHLITATGQRVTLRCSPRSGDLSVYWYQQSLDQGLQFLIQYYNGEERAKGNILERFSAQQFPDLHSELNLSSLELGDSALYFCASSVGGPWTGELFFGEGSRLTVL.